The T cell receptor (beta chain) described here comes from a study of T cells in localized non-small cell lung cancer. The data were produced by immunoSEQ multiplex PCR, yet TCRdb's version contains in-frame clones alone and is incomplete. The profile covers about 14,000 clones, with 28% appearing a single time and 7.2% taken by the ten largest. Findings of the study overall: There was higher T cell clonality in uninvolved adjacent lung than in tumor, and it was highest there. Greater T cell density in blood accompanied longer overall survival. Heterogeneity cannot be ruled out, as sequencing used one tumor region only. There were a median around 57 of the top 100 tumor clones appearing in adjacent lung.

This clone was counted a single time. What it binds is not known. CDR3 length equals 12 residues. Trimming left V 4 bases short and J 13 bases short, with 14 bases between. CDR1 is MGHDK and CDR2 is SYGVNS in the germline V gene. The source is an older female donor with stage I lung adenocarcinoma. The specimen was lung tumor tissue, collected before any cancer treatment. The chain employs TRBV25-1 and TRBJ2-1; possible D gene TRBD1, 5 bases. DNA for the CDR3: TGTGCCAGCAGTGTTGGGTGGGGCAGTCAGTTCTTC. This translates into CASSVGWGSQFF.